These 28 T cell receptor beta chains share one sample of origin, sequenced in a study of human T cells and chemical hapten exposure. Noted time point: pre-sensitization, week 0. Noted treatment: therapeutic diphenylcyclopropenone sensitization with weekly scalp DPC. TCRdb called the RACE reads again in MiXCR, with one record for every CDR3 protein. The sample lists 300,000 to 450,000 distinct CDR3 sequences; approximately 5.8% were seen once. This material consisted of whole blood, taken in connection with sensitization to the hapten diphenylcyclopropenone (DPC). The receptors originated from a woman aged 18-30 years with alopecia areata. Some clones in this sample may be carry-over from other donors' samples.

This clonotype occurred many times. The junction departs from germline at one end; a sequencing error may be responsible. The chain recombines TRBV29-1 with TRBJ2-7; 7 nucleotides line up with TRBD1. The CDR3 totals 11 residues. Germline CDR1 SQVTM, CDR2 ANQGSEA. CDR3 sequence: CSVRRDGTEDF. In nucleotides, the CDR3 is TGCAGCGTTCGCAGGGATGGGACAGAAGACTTC.

This clonotype was seen more than once but under ten times. The V and J genes are TRBV7-2 and TRBJ2-6; tentative D call: TRBD1 (6 bases). Germline V CDR1 and CDR2: SGHTA, FQGNSA. The CDR3 runs 18 residues. Trimming shortened V by 3 bases and J by 4 bases, and 19 bases separated the two germline ends. CDR3 sequence (DNA): TGTGCCAGCAGCTTCACAGGGATTGGTTTACCCGGGGCCAACGTCCTGACTTTC. Translation: CASSFTGIGLPGANVLTF.

This chain uses TRBV7-2 with TRBJ2-5; D gene uncertain. CDR1 is SGHTA and CDR2 is FQGNSA in the germline V gene. Trimming shortened V by 5 bases and J by 0 bases, and 10 bases separated the two germline ends. The CDR3 is 14 amino acids. CDR3 residues: CASSTYVDQETQYF. The CDR3 region has the DNA TGTGCCAGCAGCACCTATGTTGACCAAGAGACCCAGTACTTC. Together with reference TRBV7-2 and TRBJ2-5, the CDR3 gives the full variable domain: GAGVSQSPSNKVTEKGKDVELRCDPISGHTALYWYRQSLGQGLEFLIYFQGNSAPDKSGLPSDRFSAERTGGSVSTLTIQRTQQEDSAVYLCASSTYVDQETQYFGPGTRLLVL.

The rearrangement joins TRBV10-3 to TRBJ1-5, with 7 positions matching TRBD1. With 8 bases clipped from V and 7 bases from J, the junction kept 11 bases outside the gene matches. The germline V gene has CDR1 ENHRY and CDR2 SYGVKD. The CDR3 covers 14 residues. The CDR3 here is CAIWSGQPYQPQHF. The CDR3 bases are TGTGCCATCTGGTCGGGACAGCCTTACCAGCCCCAGCATTTT.

This chain joins TRBV7-2 and TRBJ2-5, with 11 bases that match TRBD1. The germline gives CDR1 SGHTA, CDR2 FQGNSA. CDR3 length: 15 residues. V was clipped by 1 base and J by 9 bases; unmatched bases: 7. The CDR3 reads CASSLGSPGQGAQYF. The DNA for the CDR3 is TGTGCCAGCAGCTTAGGTTCACCGGGACAGGGGGCCCAGTACTTC.

The gene calls are TRBV3-1 and TRBJ1-2; D is perhaps TRBD1 (6 bases). The germline V and J ends were trimmed by 4 bases and 0 bases, with 12 bases remaining between them. This CDR3 region has 15 residues. CDR1 and CDR2 (germline): LGHDT, YNNKEL (reference sequence). The CDR3 sequence is CASSLSRGPNYGYTF. The CDR3 coding sequence is TGTGCCAGCAGCCTATCCAGGGGACCTAACTATGGCTACACCTTC. The variable domain in full, with the rest retrieved from reference TRBV3-1 and TRBJ1-2, is DTAVSQTPKYLVTQMGNDKSIKCEQNLGHDTMYWYKQDSKKFLKIMFSYNNKELIINETVPNRFSPKSPDKAHLNLHINSLELGDSAVYFCASSLSRGPNYGYTFGSGTRLTVV.

V is TRBV7-9 and J is TRBJ2-3; 9 bases match TRBD1. Trimming at V came to 4 bases and at J to 0 bases, leaving 8 bases not matched to a gene. CDR3 length equals 17 residues. Germline CDR1 reads SEHNR; CDR2 reads FQNEAQ (reference sequence). Written as DNA, the CDR3 is TGTGCCAGCAGCTCCCCCGGGACAGGGATTAGCACAGATACGCAGTATTTT. It yields the protein CASSSPGTGISTDTQYF.

This clonotype was seen only a few times. The rearrangement joins TRBV2 to TRBJ2-7, with a weak D call TRBD1 (5 bases). Trimming cost V 1 base and J 5 bases, with 12 bases left between them. Germline V CDR1 and CDR2: SNHLY, FYNNEI. This CDR3 comprises 14 residues. CDR3 sequence: CASSEDRSPHEQYF. The CDR3 DNA reads TGTGCCAGCAGTGAAGACAGGAGCCCGCACGAGCAGTACTTC.

This clonotype was counted many times. J is TRBJ1-1 and V is TRBV6-5, with D tentatively TRBD1 (5 bases). The V gene's germline CDR1 is MNHEY and CDR2 SVGAGI. The CDR3 runs 14 residues. The V end was cut by 2 bases, the J end by 7 bases, with 14 bases between. The CDR3 sequence is CASSYVDPDSEAFF. CDR3 sequence (DNA): TGTGCCAGCAGTTACGTCGACCCAGACAGTGAAGCTTTCTTT.

The CDR3 DNA reads as TGTGCCACCAGCAGAGATCTGGGAGGAGGAAACACCATATATTTT. Translated, it gives CATSRDLGGGNTIYF. The rearrangement joins TRBV15 to TRBJ1-3; D unclear. CDR3 length: 15 residues. The V gene lost 0 bases and the J gene lost 4 bases, with 10 bases spanning the gap. Germline V gene lookup returns CDR1 LNHNV and CDR2 YYDKDF (reference sequence).

This clonotype was picked up a small number of times. The chain joins TRBV20-1 to TRBJ1-5; maybe TRBD1 (6 bases). The CDR3 extends over 13 amino acids. Trimming removed 1 base from V and 7 bases from J, with 11 bases in between. The germline CDR1 and CDR2 sequences are DFQATT and SNEGSKA (reference sequence). This CDR3 reads CSARVSGEQPQHF. The CDR3 DNA sequence: TGCAGTGCTAGAGTTTCAGGGGAACAGCCCCAGCATTTT.

Ten or more counts support this clonotype. The J gene is TRBJ1-4, the V gene TRBV20-1, with D unclear. CDR1 and CDR2 (germline): DFQATT, SNEGSKA (reference sequence). V lost 4 bases and J lost 4, with 10 bases in between. The CDR3 has 13 residues. CDR3 in DNA: TGCAGTGCTACTGGAGGGCTTAATGAAAAACTGTTTTTT. It translates to CSATGGLNEKLFF.

The chain has TRBV10-3 and TRBJ2-7; 7 positions match TRBD1. Trimming cost V 7 bases and J 2 bases; bases outside gene matches: 5. The CDR3 sequence is 13 residues long. Germline values: CDR1 ENHRY, CDR2 SYGVKD. Written as DNA, the CDR3 is TGTGCCATCACCGGACAGGAGACCTACGAGCAGTACTTC. Translated: CAITGQETYEQYF.

This clonotype has more than one count but fewer than ten. This chain uses TRBV16 with TRBJ2-7; 7 bases map to TRBD1. Trimming removed 1 base from V and 1 base from J; junction bases left unmatched: 7. Germline-derived CDR1 and CDR2 are KGHSY and FQNENV. The CDR3 has 16 residues. CDR3 in DNA: TGTGCCAGCAGCCAATACCTAATGACAGGGTCCTACGAGCAGTACTTC. Amino acid sequence: CASSQYLMTGSYEQYF. Variable domain in full (rest from reference TRBV16 and TRBJ2-7): GEEVAQTPKHLVRGEGQKAKLYCAPIKGHSYVFWYQQVLKNEFKFLISFQNENVFDETGMPKERFSAKCLPNSPCSLEIQATKLEDSAVYFCASSQYLMTGSYEQYFGPGTRLTVT.

This clonotype was detected many times. This rearrangement joins TRBV7-9 to TRBJ1-4; no definite D call. The germline V gene encodes CDR1 SEHNR and CDR2 FQNEAQ (reference sequence). The length of the CDR3 is 16 residues. V dropped 8 bases and J dropped 1 base, with 17 bases sitting between them. For the CDR3, the DNA is TGTGCCAGCTCGAAGGACTTTTCGGGAACTAATGAAAAACTGTTTTTT. It yields the protein CASSKDFSGTNEKLFF.

This clonotype has only a few counts. CDR3: CASSQVKDSSNYGYTF. The CDR3 coding sequence is TGCGCCAGCAGCCAAGTCAAGGACAGTTCCAACTATGGCTACACCTTC. The rearrangement joins TRBV4-3 to TRBJ1-2; tentative D call: TRBD1 (6 bases). CDR1 and CDR2 from the germline V gene are LGHNA and YSLEER. V was trimmed by 1 base and J by 2 bases, leaving 14 bases between them. The CDR3 loop spans 16 amino acids.

The V and J genes are TRBV20-1 and TRBJ2-1; 12 positions agree with TRBD2. The ends lost 5 bases at V and 6 bases at J; junction bases unmatched: 5. The germline V gene encodes CDR1 DFQATT and CDR2 SNEGSKA (reference sequence). The length of the CDR3 is 14 residues. CDR3 in amino acids: CSAQTSGGPNEQFF. CDR3 nucleotides: TGCAGTGCTCAGACTAGCGGGGGTCCCAATGAGCAGTTCTTC.

Only a few counts were recorded for this clonotype. The V and J genes are TRBV5-6 and TRBJ2-3; 8 nucleotides align to TRBD1. CDR1 is SGHDT and CDR2 is YYEEEE in the germline V gene. V lost 0 bases and J lost 8; bases outside the gene matches: 5. The CDR3 is 14 amino acids. The CDR3, as DNA: TGTGCCAGCAGCTTGGGGACAGGGTTTGGTACGCAGTATTTT. The encoded protein is CASSLGTGFGTQYF.

The chain links TRBV3-1 to TRBJ2-5; unclear D gene. Germline V gene data show CDR1 as LGHDT and CDR2 as YNNKEL (reference sequence). V lost 1 base to trimming and J lost 1 base, with 10 bases between them. CDR3 length: 15 residues. The CDR3 nucleotides are TGTGCCAGCAGCCAAGTTATCGGTTTCCAAGAGACCCAGTACTTC. This translates into CASSQVIGFQETQYF.

This clonotype was detected only a few times. The chain carries TRBV18 and TRBJ1-1; a possible D gene is TRBD1 (5 bases). The V end was cut by 6 bases, the J end by 0 bases, with 14 bases between. The germline V gene has CDR1 KGHSH and CDR2 LQKENI. The CDR3 totals 15 residues. The CDR3 DNA follows: TGTGCCAGCTCCCTGACAGCCGGCATGAACACTGAAGCTTTCTTT. It is translated as CASSLTAGMNTEAFF. The variable domain in full, completed from reference TRBV18 and TRBJ1-1, reads NAGVMQNPRHLVRRRGQEARLRCSPMKGHSHVYWYRQLPEEGLKFMVYLQKENIIDESGMPKERFSAEFPKEGPSILRIQQVVRGDSAAYFCASSLTAGMNTEAFFGQGTRLTVV.

The chain employs TRBV7-3 and TRBJ2-7, with TRBD1 identical over 8 bases. CDR3 length: 20 residues. Per germline, CDR1 SGHTA and CDR2 FQGTGA. V was clipped by 0 bases and J by 2 bases; unmatched bases: 18. The CDR3 bases are TGTGCCAGCAGCTTAACGTTGGCAGGGGGCCTATACCTAGATACCTACGAGCAGTACTTC. It specifies CASSLTLAGGLYLDTYEQYF.

This chain links TRBV27 with TRBJ2-7, with a weak D call TRBD1 (5 bases). This CDR3 comprises 13 residues. Germline V gene data show CDR1 as MNHEY and CDR2 as SMNVEV (reference sequence). The ends were cut back, 2 bases at V and 6 bases at J, with 11 bases in the middle. This CDR3 reads CASSLAGIGEQYF. As DNA, the CDR3 is TGTGCCAGCAGTTTAGCAGGGATTGGCGAGCAGTACTTC.

In this sample, this clonotype turned up a few times. The chain has TRBV7-2 and TRBJ2-1; D remains ambiguous. V lost 4 bases to trimming and J lost 8 bases, with 12 bases between them. The CDR3 length is 13 residues. Germline CDR1 and CDR2: SGHTA and FQGNSA. The DNA for the CDR3 is TGTGCCAGCAGCTCTCGACATCACGATGAGCAGTTCTTC. This sequence encodes CASSSRHHDEQFF.

V usage is TRBV27 and J usage is TRBJ2-5; 8 nucleotides match TRBD2. Germline assignment: CDR1 MNHEY and CDR2 SMNVEV (reference sequence). This CDR3 is built from 15 residues. After removal of 0 bases from V and 5 bases from J, the junction contained 5 bases not matched to a gene. CDR3: CASSLSTRGGETQYF. The CDR3 nucleotides are TGTGCCAGCAGTTTATCGACCCGCGGGGGGGAGACCCAGTACTTC.

A few counts support this clonotype. This chain joins TRBV7-2 and TRBJ2-1, with TRBD2 matching over 8 bases. The germline V gene has CDR1 SGHTA and CDR2 FQGNSA. The CDR3 is made up of 15 amino acids. J lost 4 bases, V lost 4 bases, and 6 bases had no gene match. For the CDR3, the DNA is TGTGCCAGCAGCTCCCCCCAGCGGGAGTACAATGAGCAGTTCTTC. Protein: CASSSPQREYNEQFF.

This clonotype was counted at least ten times. The chain is built from TRBV24-1 and TRBJ2-1; the match to TRBD2 covers 9 bases. The germline V gene encodes CDR1 KGHDR and CDR2 SFDVKD. Losses at the gene ends were 9 bases for V and 5 bases for J; bases not matched to a gene: 7. The CDR3 is 14 residues long. CDR3 loop: CATGSGGRNNEQFF. The CDR3 nucleotides are TGTGCCACCGGGAGCGGGGGGAGGAACAATGAGCAGTTCTTC.

Only a few counts were recorded for this clonotype. This chain uses TRBV2 with TRBJ1-3; no clear D. CDR1 is SNHLY, CDR2 FYNNEI, per germline. The V end lost 7 bases, the J end lost 0 bases, and 10 bases lay between the germline ends. CDR3 length: 14 residues. In DNA form, the CDR3 reads TGTGCCAGCACATCAGGCCTCTCTGGAAACACCATATATTTT. Its translation: CASTSGLSGNTIYF.

This clonotype has more than one count but fewer than ten. V and J are TRBV2 and TRBJ2-3, with 9 bases identical to TRBD2. Trimming at V came to 6 bases and at J to 4 bases, leaving 8 bases not matched to a gene. This CDR3 contains 15 residues. The V gene's germline CDR1 is SNHLY and CDR2 FYNNEI. CDR3 protein: CASRSERGVPDTQYF. In DNA form, the CDR3 reads TGTGCCAGCAGGTCCGAGCGGGGGGTACCAGATACGCAGTATTTT.